One and the same sample provided the 5 T cell receptor beta chains below, sequenced in a study of neurological immune-mediated disorders. TCRdb re-called the 5' RACE reads with MiXCR, one entry per CDR3 protein. The data hold about 70,000 distinct CDR3 sequences, with roughly 5% observed a single time. Sequenced sample: PBMCs. The receptors come from a human donor with multiple sclerosis. The donor label of this sample is uncertain.

The sample holds many counts of this clonotype. The chain couples TRBV20-1 to TRBJ2-7, with no clear D. Germline values: CDR1 DFQATT, CDR2 SNEGSKA (reference sequence). This CDR3 comprises 13 residues. With 6 bases removed from V and 0 bases from J, the gap between germline ends came to 12 bases. In nucleotides, the CDR3 is TGCAGTGCAAACACGGCGAACTCCTACGAGCAGTACTTC. Its protein is CSANTANSYEQYF.

This clonotype was picked up many times. The chain joins TRBV2 to TRBJ2-3; no firm D call. Trimming took 5 bases from V and 1 from J, leaving 7 bases between them. The CDR3 spans 13 residues. Germline assignment: CDR1 SNHLY and CDR2 FYNNEI. CDR3 in amino acids: CASSLRRTDTQYF. CDR3 bases: TGTGCCAGCAGTCTGAGGCGCACAGATACGCAGTATTTT.

This clonotype was seen repeatedly, ten times or more. The chain is built from TRBV7-8 and TRBJ2-1, with 10 positions matching TRBD2. J was trimmed by 3 bases and V by 3 bases; bases with no gene match: 2. CDR3 size: 15 residues. CDR1 is SGHVS, CDR2 FQNEAQ, per germline. CDR3 protein: CASSLLAGVYNEQFF. The CDR3, as DNA: TGTGCCAGCAGCTTGCTAGCGGGGGTCTACAATGAGCAGTTCTTC.

This clonotype has a count of ten or more. The rearrangement uses TRBV5-1 and TRBJ2-3; 10 positions agree with TRBD2. The V and J ends lost 4 bases and 5 bases, in that order; junction bases with no gene match: 10. Germline CDR1 SGHRS, CDR2 YFSETQ. The length of the CDR3 is 16 residues. CDR3 coding DNA: TGCGCCAGCAGCCCCCGGACTAGCGGACGGTTAGATACGCAGTATTTT. This sequence encodes CASSPRTSGRLDTQYF.

The sample holds many counts of this clonotype. The chain is built from TRBV20-1 and TRBJ2-7; D unresolved. Trimming took off 6 bases at V and 0 bases at J, with 15 bases between the two ends. CDR1 is DFQATT, CDR2 SNEGSKA, per germline (reference sequence). CDR3 length: 14 amino acids. The CDR3 spells CSATGPRSSYEQYF. The CDR3 DNA sequence: TGCAGTGCCACCGGACCTCGGAGCTCCTACGAGCAGTACTTC.